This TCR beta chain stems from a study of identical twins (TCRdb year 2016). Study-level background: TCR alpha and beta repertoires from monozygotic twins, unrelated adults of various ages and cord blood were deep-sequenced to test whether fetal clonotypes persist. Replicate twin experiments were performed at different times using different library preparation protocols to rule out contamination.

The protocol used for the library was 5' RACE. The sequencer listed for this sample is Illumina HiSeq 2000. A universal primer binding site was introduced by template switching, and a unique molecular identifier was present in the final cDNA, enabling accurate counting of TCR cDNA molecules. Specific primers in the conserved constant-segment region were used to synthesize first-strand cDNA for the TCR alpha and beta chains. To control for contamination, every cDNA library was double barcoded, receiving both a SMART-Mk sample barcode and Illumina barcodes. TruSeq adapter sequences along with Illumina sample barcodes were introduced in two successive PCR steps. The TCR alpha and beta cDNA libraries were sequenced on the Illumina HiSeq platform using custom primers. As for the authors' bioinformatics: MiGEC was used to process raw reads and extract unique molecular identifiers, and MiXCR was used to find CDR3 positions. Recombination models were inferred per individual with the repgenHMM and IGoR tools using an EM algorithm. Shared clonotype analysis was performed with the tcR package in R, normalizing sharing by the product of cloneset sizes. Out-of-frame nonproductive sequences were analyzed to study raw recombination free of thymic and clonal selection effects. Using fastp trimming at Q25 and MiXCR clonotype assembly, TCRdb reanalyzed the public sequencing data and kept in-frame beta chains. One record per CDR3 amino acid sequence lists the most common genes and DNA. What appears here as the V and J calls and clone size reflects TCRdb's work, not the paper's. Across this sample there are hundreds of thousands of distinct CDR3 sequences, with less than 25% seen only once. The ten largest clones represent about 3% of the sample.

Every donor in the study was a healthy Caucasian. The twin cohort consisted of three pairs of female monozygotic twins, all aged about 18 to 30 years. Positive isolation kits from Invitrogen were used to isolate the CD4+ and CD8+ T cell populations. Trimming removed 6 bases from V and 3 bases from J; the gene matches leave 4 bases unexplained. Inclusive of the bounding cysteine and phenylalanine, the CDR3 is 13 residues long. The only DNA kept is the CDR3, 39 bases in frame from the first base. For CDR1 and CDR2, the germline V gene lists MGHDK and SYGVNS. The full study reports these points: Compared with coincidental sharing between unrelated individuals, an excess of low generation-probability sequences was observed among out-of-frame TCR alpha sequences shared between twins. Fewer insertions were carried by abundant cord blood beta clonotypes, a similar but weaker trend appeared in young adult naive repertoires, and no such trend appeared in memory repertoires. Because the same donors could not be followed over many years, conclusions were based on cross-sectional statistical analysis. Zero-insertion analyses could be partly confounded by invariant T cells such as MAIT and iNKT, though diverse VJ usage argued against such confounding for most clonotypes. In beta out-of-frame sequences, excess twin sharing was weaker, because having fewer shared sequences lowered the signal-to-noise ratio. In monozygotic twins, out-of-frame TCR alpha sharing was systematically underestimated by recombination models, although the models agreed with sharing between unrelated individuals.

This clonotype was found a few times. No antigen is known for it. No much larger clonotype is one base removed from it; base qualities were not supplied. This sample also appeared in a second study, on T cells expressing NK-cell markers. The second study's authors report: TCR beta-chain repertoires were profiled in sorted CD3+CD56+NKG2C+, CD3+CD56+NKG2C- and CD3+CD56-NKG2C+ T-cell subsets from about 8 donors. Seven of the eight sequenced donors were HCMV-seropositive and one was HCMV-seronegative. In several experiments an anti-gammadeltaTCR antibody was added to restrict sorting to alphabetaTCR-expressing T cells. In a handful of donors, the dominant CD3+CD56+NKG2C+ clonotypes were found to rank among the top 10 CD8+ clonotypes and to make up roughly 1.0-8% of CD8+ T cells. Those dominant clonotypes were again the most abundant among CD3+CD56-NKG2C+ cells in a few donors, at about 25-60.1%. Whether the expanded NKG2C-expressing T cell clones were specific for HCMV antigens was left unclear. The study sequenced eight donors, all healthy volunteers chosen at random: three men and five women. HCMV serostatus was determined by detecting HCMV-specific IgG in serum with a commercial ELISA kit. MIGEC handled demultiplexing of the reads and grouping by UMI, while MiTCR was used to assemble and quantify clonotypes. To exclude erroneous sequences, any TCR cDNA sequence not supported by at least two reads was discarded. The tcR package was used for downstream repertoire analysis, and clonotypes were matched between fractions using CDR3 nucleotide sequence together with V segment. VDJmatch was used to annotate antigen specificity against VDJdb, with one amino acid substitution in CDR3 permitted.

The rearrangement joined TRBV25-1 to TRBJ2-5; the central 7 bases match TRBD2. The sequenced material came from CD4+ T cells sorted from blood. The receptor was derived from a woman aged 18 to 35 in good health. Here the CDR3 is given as CASSRAGEETQYF. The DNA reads TGTGCCAGCAGCCGGGCGGGGGAAGAGACCCAGTACTTC.